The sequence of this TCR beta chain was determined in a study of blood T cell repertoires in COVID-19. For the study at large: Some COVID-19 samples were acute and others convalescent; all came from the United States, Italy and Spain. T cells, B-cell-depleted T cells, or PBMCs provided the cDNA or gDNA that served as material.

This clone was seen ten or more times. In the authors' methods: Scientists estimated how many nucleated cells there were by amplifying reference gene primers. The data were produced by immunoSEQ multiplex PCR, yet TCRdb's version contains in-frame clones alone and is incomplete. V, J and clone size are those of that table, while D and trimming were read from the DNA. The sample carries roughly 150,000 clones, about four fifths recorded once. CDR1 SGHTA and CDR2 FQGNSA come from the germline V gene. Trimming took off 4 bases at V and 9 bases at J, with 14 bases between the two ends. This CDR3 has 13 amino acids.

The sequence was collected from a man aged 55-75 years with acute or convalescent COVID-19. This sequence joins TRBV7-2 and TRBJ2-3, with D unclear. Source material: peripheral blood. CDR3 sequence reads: CASSSTRQATQYF. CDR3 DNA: TGTGCCAGCAGCTCAACTCGCCAGGCGACGCAGTATTTT.